This is a list of T cell receptor beta chains from one sample in a study of cytomegalovirus exposure and HLA in healthy donors. Sequencing was performed with immunoSEQ multiplex PCR; in TCRdb, only in-frame clones are kept and a portion is missing. Of about 120,000 clones in the sample, approximately 66% were seen once. The sequencing sample was made of PBMCs. These receptors came from a woman between 40 and 55 years old in good health and CMV-seropositive. Each CDR3 is given with its conserved first and last residue. D genes are given only for firm matches. Where a row states a size, it is once, few, many or the class of an expanded clone; other rows omit it.

size: few; D: NA; V: TRBV6-5; J: TRBJ1-1; DNA: TGTGCCAGCACCACCGGGGGGAGGACTGAAGCTTTCTTT; CDR3: CASTTGGRTEAFF
size: NA; D: NA; V: TRBV29-1; J: TRBJ2-3; DNA: TGCAGCGTTCTGCTCTCAGGCAGCGGTGCAGATACGCAGTATTTT; CDR3: CSVLLSGSGADTQYF
size: once; D: NA; V: TRBV4-1; J: TRBJ1-2; DNA: TGCGCCAGCAGCCAAGAAGCGGGGCGCAGGGACTATGGCTACACCTTC; CDR3: CASSQEAGRRDYGYTF
size: NA; D: NA; V: TRBV7-9; J: TRBJ2-1; DNA: TGTGCCAGCAGCTTAAAGTTGGTGGGAGTAGAGCAGTTCTTC; CDR3: CASSLKLVGVEQFF
size: NA; D: NA; V: TRBV9; J: TRBJ1-2; DNA: TGTGCCAGCAGCGCGGGGACTTTTGAAGTAGGCTATGGCTACACCTTC; CDR3: CASSAGTFEVGYGYTF
size: NA; D: TRBD2; V: TRBV5-1; J: TRBJ2-1; DNA: TGCGCCAGCAGCTTGGAGCCCCCCTGGTCCCTAGCGGCCCCCTACAATGAGCAGTTCTTC; CDR3: CASSLEPPWSLAAPYNEQFF
size: NA; D: TRBD2; V: TRBV7-2; J: TRBJ2-1; DNA: TGTGCCAGCAGCCGTAGGACTAGCGGGGCAGACAATGAGCAGTTCTTC; CDR3: CASSRRTSGADNEQFF
size: NA; D: NA; V: TRBV2; J: TRBJ2-7; DNA: TGTGCCAGCAGTGAAGCGGGCCGTTACGAGCAGTACTTC; CDR3: CASSEAGRYEQYF
size: NA; D: NA; V: TRBV6-5; J: TRBJ2-3; DNA: TGTGCCAGCAGTGTGGACAGCGCTAGCAATCAGCCCCAGTATTTT; CDR3: CASSVDSASNQPQYF
size: few; D: NA; V: TRBV5-8; J: TRBJ2-6; DNA: TGTGCCAGCAGCTTGGCGGGGGTTGGGGCCAACGTCCTGACTTTC; CDR3: CASSLAGVGANVLTF
size: NA; D: TRBD1; V: TRBV6-5; J: TRBJ2-7; DNA: TGTGCCAGCAGTCGCGGACAGGGAATCTACGAGCAGTACTTC; CDR3: CASSRGQGIYEQYF
size: NA; D: NA; V: TRBV29-1; J: TRBJ1-1; DNA: TGCAGCGTTGAAGATCCCAGGGCTTCGGCGAACACTGAAGCTTTCTTT; CDR3: CSVEDPRASANTEAFF
size: NA; D: TRBD1; V: TRBV6-6; J: TRBJ1-4; DNA: TGTGCCAGCACCGTTCAGGGACAGTATGAAAAACTGTTTTTT; CDR3: CASTVQGQYEKLFF
size: NA; D: TRBD1; V: TRBV12-5; J: TRBJ1-6; DNA: TGTGCTAGTGCTCCGGACAGGGGGCTTTCCTATAATTCACCCCTCCACTTT; CDR3: CASAPDRGLSYNSPLHF
size: few; D: TRBD1; V: TRBV25-1; J: TRBJ1-1; DNA: TGTGCCAGCATGGCAGGGGGGCTCACTGAAGCTTTCTTT; CDR3: CASMAGGLTEAFF
size: once; D: NA; V: TRBV9; J: TRBJ1-3; DNA: TGTGCCAGCAGCCCGAGGGCCTTCTCTGGAAACACCATATATTTT; CDR3: CASSPRAFSGNTIYF